One and the same sample provided the 30 T cell receptor beta chains below, sequenced in a study of cytomegalovirus exposure and HLA in healthy donors. Sequencing used immunoSEQ multiplex PCR; TCRdb keeps in-frame clones, though not all of them. The table has 250,000 or so clones, less than 90% seen once. The sample comprised PBMCs. All receptors come from a man aged 18 to 30 in good health and CMV-seropositive.

This clone was observed a single time. CDR3 in amino acids: CASGTGDTEAFF. In DNA form, the CDR3 reads TGCGCCAGCGGAACAGGGGACACTGAAGCTTTCTTT. The V gene is TRBV5-1, the J gene TRBJ1-1; TRBD1 matches at 7 bases. The CDR3 has 12 amino acids. Germline values: CDR1 SGHRS, CDR2 YFSETQ. Germline trimming cut 7 bases from V and 3 bases from J; bases unmatched to any gene: 3.

CDR3 sequence reads: CSGGLAGRTGELFF. Here the CDR3 DNA reads TGCAGCGGCGGACTAGCGGGACGGACCGGGGAGCTGTTTTTT. The rearrangement links TRBV29-1 to TRBJ2-2; 12 bases are a match to TRBD2. Trimming removed 7 bases from V and 5 bases from J; junction bases left unmatched: 5. CDR1 is SQVTM and CDR2 is ANQGSEA in the germline V gene. This CDR3 has 14 amino acids.

V usage is TRBV6-5 and J usage is TRBJ1-4, with D tentatively TRBD1 (6 bases). V shed 4 bases and J shed 4 bases, with 10 bases lying between them. This CDR3 spans 14 amino acids. Per the germline V gene, CDR1 is MNHEY and CDR2 is SVGAGI. The CDR3 sequence: CASSFRGVNEKLFF. CDR3 sequence (DNA): TGTGCCAGCAGTTTTAGGGGGGTTAATGAAAAACTGTTTTTT.

This clone was recorded once. The V and J genes are TRBV29-1 and TRBJ2-1; 9 bases line up with TRBD1. There are 14 residues in the CDR3. CDR1 and CDR2 from the germline V gene are SQVTM and ANQGSEA. V shed 7 bases, J shed 12 bases, and the junction held 16 bases outside the gene matches. The CDR3 loop is CSAEGTGSIAGQFF. CDR3 nucleotides: TGCAGCGCTGAGGGGACAGGGTCCATCGCTGGGCAGTTCTTC.

J is TRBJ1-2 and V is TRBV5-1, with no clear D. V was shortened by 4 bases and J by 6 bases, with 16 bases between the two germline ends. The CDR3 is 14 amino acids. Germline CDR1 SGHRS, CDR2 YFSETQ. In DNA, the CDR3 is TGCGCCAGCAGCCCGGAGGGTTCGGGAAATGGCTACACCTTC. Protein sequence: CASSPEGSGNGYTF.

The chain is built from TRBV5-4 and TRBJ1-2, with 8 bases that match TRBD1. This CDR3 contains 15 residues. Germline V lookup: CDR1 SGHNT, CDR2 YYREEE (reference sequence). V lost 5 bases, J lost 4 bases, and 10 bases stayed unmatched. DNA of the CDR3: TGTGCCAGCAGGCAGGACAGGGCCCAGGTCTATGGCTACACCTTC. Amino acid sequence: CASRQDRAQVYGYTF.

The V and J genes are TRBV10-1 and TRBJ2-7; perhaps TRBD1 as D (6 bases). Germline V gives CDR1 WNHNN, CDR2 SYGVQD (reference sequence). The CDR3 is 14 amino acids. The V gene lost 2 bases and the J gene lost 4 bases, with 12 bases spanning the gap. CDR3 DNA: TGCGCCAGCAGTGAGAAGATGAGGGGGTACGAGCAGTACTTC. This encodes CASSEKMRGYEQYF.

The chain links TRBV4-1 to TRBJ1-4; possibly TRBD1 for D (5 bases). V lost 3 bases to trimming and J lost 8 bases, with 13 bases between them. The CDR3 is 14 residues long. Germline CDR1 MGHRA, CDR2 YSYEKL. The CDR3 is CASSHRGVGEKLFF. In DNA, the CDR3 is TGCGCCAGCAGCCACCGGGGGGTTGGCGAAAAACTGTTTTTT.

Details on this clone: At one of its ends the junction is not consistent with the germline gene, which may arise from a read error. The CDR3 DNA reads TGCAGCGCCTCGGTGGGAAGCAGAGATACGCAGTATTTT. Translation: CSASVGSRDTQYF. The chain links TRBV29-1 to TRBJ2-3; D remains ambiguous. This CDR3 comprises 13 residues. Germline V lookup: CDR1 SQVTM, CDR2 ANQGSEA.

The chain has TRBV10-3 and TRBJ2-1; D is perhaps TRBD1 or TRBD2 (5 bases each). The CDR3 contains 15 residues. Trimming took 6 bases from V and 7 from J, leaving 19 bases between them. Germline CDR1 and CDR2: ENHRY and SYGVKD. DNA for the CDR3: TGTGCCATCAGCCTTACCGGGACCTCGGGGAATGAGCAGTTCTTC. Translating gives CAISLTGTSGNEQFF.

CDR3 region: CASTSGISTNEKLFF. CDR3 in DNA: TGCGCCAGCACGAGTGGGATCTCAACTAATGAAAAACTGTTTTTT. This rearrangement joins TRBV5-1 to TRBJ1-4; D is undetermined. The CDR3 loop spans 15 amino acids. Germline V gene data show CDR1 as SGHRS and CDR2 as YFSETQ. V was shortened by 6 bases and J by 0 bases, with 12 bases between the two germline ends.

V and J are TRBV19 and TRBJ1-2, with 7 nucleotides matching TRBD1. CDR3 length: 16 residues. The junction had 11 bases not matched to a gene; V was cut back by 3 bases and J by 4 bases. Germline-derived CDR1 and CDR2 are LNHDA and SQIVND (reference sequence). Here the CDR3 reads CASSMSPTGLSYGYTF. The CDR3 DNA is TGTGCCAGTAGTATGAGTCCGACAGGGCTTTCCTATGGCTACACCTTC.

This chain connects TRBV20-1 to TRBJ2-3; no firm D call. Germline CDR1 is DFQATT and CDR2 is SNEGSKA (reference sequence). The V and J ends lost 8 bases and 4 bases respectively, with 10 bases between them. This CDR3 spans 11 amino acids. CDR3 bases: TGCAGTACGACGAAGCCAGATACGCAGTATTTT. Its translation: CSTTKPDTQYF.

The chain has TRBV10-2 and TRBJ2-1; possibly TRBD2 for D (5 bases). This CDR3 is built from 15 residues. The V and J ends lost 5 bases and 3 bases respectively, with 14 bases between them. CDR1 WSHSY and CDR2 SAAADI come from the germline V gene. CDR3 region: CASSPSSWVYNEQFF. The CDR3 nucleotides read TGCGCCAGCAGTCCCTCTAGCTGGGTCTACAATGAGCAGTTCTTC.

This chain links TRBV27 with TRBJ2-2; 7 positions agree with TRBD2. Germline V gives CDR1 MNHEY, CDR2 SMNVEV (reference sequence). The J segment lost 6 bases and the V segment lost 2 bases, leaving 6 bases of the junction unmatched. CDR3 length equals 15 residues. The CDR3 DNA reads TGTGCCAGCAGTTTAGCTCCCGCGGGGGCCGGGGAGCTGTTTTTT. This translates into CASSLAPAGAGELFF.

This chain connects TRBV5-6 to TRBJ2-5, with TRBD2 identical over 16 bases. CDR3 length: 16 residues. CDR1 is SGHDT, CDR2 YYEEEE, per germline. V gave up 3 bases and J gave up 5 bases; unmatched junction bases: 4. For the CDR3, the DNA is TGTGCCAGCAGCTACGGGGGACTAGCGGGAGGGGAGACCCAGTACTTC. The encoded protein is CASSYGGLAGGETQYF.

This clone was detected only a few times. This sample includes further DNA sequences coding for the same CDR3. The rearrangement uses TRBV7-2 and TRBJ2-7; 9 bases line up with TRBD1. Germline values: CDR1 SGHTA, CDR2 FQGNSA. The CDR3 consists of 14 residues. V shed 0 bases and J 3 bases; nucleotides not matched to a gene: 0. CDR3 coding DNA: TGTGCCAGCAGCTTAGCGGGACAGGGCTACGAGCAGTACTTC. Residues: CASSLAGQGYEQYF.

The gene calls are TRBV28 and TRBJ2-7; 8 nucleotides match TRBD2. This CDR3 has 13 residues. CDR1 is MDHEN, CDR2 SYDVKM, per germline. Trimming at V came to 6 bases and at J to 4 bases, leaving 5 bases not matched to a gene. As DNA, the CDR3 is TGTGCCAGCAGGACTAGCGAGCAATACGAGCAGTACTTC. It translates to CASRTSEQYEQYF. The variable domain in full, with the rest retrieved from reference TRBV28 and TRBJ2-7, is DVKVTQSSRYLVKRTGEKVFLECVQDMDHENMFWYRQDPGLGLRLIYFSYDVKMKEKGDIPEGYSVSREKKERFSLILESASTNQTSMYLCASRTSEQYEQYFGPGTRLTVT.

V is TRBV29-1 and J is TRBJ2-1; 10 bases agree with TRBD1. This CDR3 has 20 residues. The V gene's germline CDR1 is SQVTM and CDR2 ANQGSEA. J gave up 3 bases and V 2 bases, and 19 bases lay outside the gene matches. In nucleotides, the CDR3 is TGCAGCGTTGAATACTGGGACAGGGGTTCTTACCGGGAGGTCTACAATGAGCAGTTCTTC. It is translated as CSVEYWDRGSYREVYNEQFF.

This chain links TRBV2 with TRBJ2-7; 7 bases line up with TRBD1. Trimming took 7 bases from V and 3 from J; bases not matched to a gene: 6. CDR3 length equals 13 residues. Germline V gives CDR1 SNHLY, CDR2 FYNNEI. The CDR3 loop is CASTGTDLYEQYF. The CDR3 DNA reads as TGTGCCAGCACCGGGACAGATCTCTACGAGCAGTACTTC.

This chain uses TRBV6-5 with TRBJ2-3; perhaps TRBD2 as D (5 bases). The germline V gene encodes CDR1 MNHEY and CDR2 SVGAGI. The ends were cut back, 2 bases at V and 3 bases at J, with 9 bases in the middle. This CDR3 comprises 14 residues. CDR3 DNA: TGTGCCAGCAGTTACCTCGGGAATACAGATACGCAGTATTTT. Translated, it gives CASSYLGNTDTQYF.

This clone was counted once. The chain links TRBV5-4 to TRBJ2-2; perhaps TRBD1 as D (5 bases). V was cut by 2 bases and J by 1 base, with 9 bases left in between. The CDR3 is 15 amino acids. CDR1 is SGHNT, CDR2 YYREEE, per germline (reference sequence). The CDR3 DNA reads TGTGCCAGCAGCTTACAGGTTCGGAACACCGGGGAGCTGTTTTTT. Translating gives CASSLQVRNTGELFF.

V gene TRBV5-6 combines with J gene TRBJ2-5; D uncertain. The V gene lost 4 bases and the J gene lost 2 bases, with 12 bases spanning the gap. Germline V lookup: CDR1 SGHDT, CDR2 YYEEEE. The CDR3 spans 14 residues. This CDR3 is CASSQSLPQETQYF. The CDR3, as DNA: TGTGCCAGCAGCCAAAGCCTGCCTCAAGAGACCCAGTACTTC.

V usage is TRBV7-2 and J usage is TRBJ2-7; 9 bases align to TRBD2. Germline loops: CDR1 SGHTA, CDR2 FQGNSA. The length of the CDR3 is 15 residues. The J segment lost 4 bases and the V segment lost 3 bases, leaving 7 bases of the junction unmatched. The CDR3 coding sequence is TGTGCCAGCAGCTTGGCGGGAGGGCCCGGGTACGAGCAGTACTTC. Its protein product is CASSLAGGPGYEQYF.

The V call is TRBV19, the J call TRBJ1-5; D is perhaps TRBD1 (5 bases). Germline V CDR1 and CDR2: LNHDA, SQIVND (reference sequence). Trimming removed 1 base from V and 4 bases from J, with 14 bases in between. This CDR3 has 16 amino acids. CDR3 sequence: CASSIGGPGPNQPQHF. The DNA for the CDR3 is TGTGCCAGTAGTATAGGGGGCCCGGGGCCAAATCAGCCCCAGCATTTT.

This chain joins TRBV19 and TRBJ2-7, with TRBD1 as a possible D gene (5 bases). The CDR3 is 14 amino acids. Trimming removed 3 bases from V and 5 bases from J, with 14 bases in between. CDR1 is LNHDA, CDR2 SQIVND, per germline (reference sequence). For the CDR3, the DNA is TGTGCCAGTAGTATCATCAGGGCTCCCCACGAGCAGTACTTC. Its translation: CASSIIRAPHEQYF.

The chain is built from TRBV6-5 and TRBJ1-2; 9 bases fit TRBD1. Germline V gene data show CDR1 as MNHEY and CDR2 as SVGAGI. Unmatched junction bases numbered 7, after V lost 6 bases and J lost 5 bases. The CDR3 is 14 amino acids. The CDR3 reads CASSPMTGGYGYTF. CDR3 nucleotide sequence: TGTGCCAGCAGCCCAATGACAGGGGGGTATGGCTACACCTTC.

The rearrangement joins TRBV15 to TRBJ2-3; TRBD1 aligns across 7 bases. V shed 5 bases, J shed 4 bases, and the junction held 6 bases outside the gene matches. Germline CDR1 is LNHNV and CDR2 is YYDKDF (reference sequence). The CDR3 is 14 residues long. The CDR3 reads CATSVTGTADTQYF. The DNA for the CDR3 is TGTGCCACCAGCGTAACCGGGACAGCAGATACGCAGTATTTT.

The rearrangement links TRBV10-1 to TRBJ2-3, with 9 bases identical to TRBD1. CDR1 is WNHNN and CDR2 is SYGVQD in the germline V gene (reference sequence). The CDR3 runs to 16 residues. V lost 5 bases, J lost 4 bases, and 10 bases stayed unmatched. CDR3 sequence: CASSKARGTGSDTQYF. The CDR3 region has the DNA TGCGCCAGCAGTAAAGCGCGCGGGACAGGGTCAGATACGCAGTATTTT.

This clone was observed a single time. The gene calls are TRBV5-4 and TRBJ2-7, with D possibly being TRBD2 (5 bases). The CDR3 runs to 17 residues. Trimming took off 0 bases at V and 2 bases at J, with 18 bases between the two ends. The germline CDR1 and CDR2 sequences are SGHNT and YYREEE (reference sequence). CDR3 coding DNA: TGTGCCAGCAGCTTGGCCCCCGCTGGCGGGTGGACCTACGAGCAGTACTTC. Its protein is CASSLAPAGGWTYEQYF. Combining the CDR3 with reference TRBV5-4 and TRBJ2-7 gives the whole variable domain ETGVTQSPTHLIKTRGQQVTLRCSSQSGHNTVSWYQQALGQGPQFIFQYYREEENGRGNFPPRFSGLQFPNYSSELNVNALELDDSALYLCASSLAPAGGWTYEQYFGPGTRLTVT.